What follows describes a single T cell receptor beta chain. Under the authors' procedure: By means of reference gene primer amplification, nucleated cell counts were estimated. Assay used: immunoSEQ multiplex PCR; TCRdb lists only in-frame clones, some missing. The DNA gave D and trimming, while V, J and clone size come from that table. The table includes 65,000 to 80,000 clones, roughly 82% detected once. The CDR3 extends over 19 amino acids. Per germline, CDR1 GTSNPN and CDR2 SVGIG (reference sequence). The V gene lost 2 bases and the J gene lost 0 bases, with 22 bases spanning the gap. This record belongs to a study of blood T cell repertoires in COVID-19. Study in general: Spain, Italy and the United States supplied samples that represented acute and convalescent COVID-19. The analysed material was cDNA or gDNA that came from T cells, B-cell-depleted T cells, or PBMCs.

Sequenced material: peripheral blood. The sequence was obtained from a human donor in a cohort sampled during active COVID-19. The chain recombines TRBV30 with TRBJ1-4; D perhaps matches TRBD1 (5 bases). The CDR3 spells CAWSSNRVGGLATNEKLFF. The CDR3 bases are TGTGCCTGGAGTAGCAACCGCGTCGGGGGATTAGCAACTAATGAAAAACTGTTTTTT.